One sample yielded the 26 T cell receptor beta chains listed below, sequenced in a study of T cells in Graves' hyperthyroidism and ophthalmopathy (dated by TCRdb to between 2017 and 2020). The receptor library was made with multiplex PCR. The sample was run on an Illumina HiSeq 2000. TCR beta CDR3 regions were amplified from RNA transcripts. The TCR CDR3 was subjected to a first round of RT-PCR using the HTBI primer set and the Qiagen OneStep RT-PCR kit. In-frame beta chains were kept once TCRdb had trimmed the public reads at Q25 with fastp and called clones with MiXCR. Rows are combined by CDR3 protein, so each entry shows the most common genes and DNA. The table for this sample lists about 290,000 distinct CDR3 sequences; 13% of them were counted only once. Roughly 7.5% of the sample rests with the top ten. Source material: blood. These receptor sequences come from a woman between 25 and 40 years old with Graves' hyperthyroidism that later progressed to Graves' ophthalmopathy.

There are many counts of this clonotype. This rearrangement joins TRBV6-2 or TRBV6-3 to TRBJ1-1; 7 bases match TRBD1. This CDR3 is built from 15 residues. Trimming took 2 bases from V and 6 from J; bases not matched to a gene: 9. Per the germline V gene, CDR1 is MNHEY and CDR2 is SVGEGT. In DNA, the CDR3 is TGTGCCAGCAGTTACCTGGGCCAGGACAGGCCTGAAGCTTTCTTT. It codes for CASSYLGQDRPEAFF.

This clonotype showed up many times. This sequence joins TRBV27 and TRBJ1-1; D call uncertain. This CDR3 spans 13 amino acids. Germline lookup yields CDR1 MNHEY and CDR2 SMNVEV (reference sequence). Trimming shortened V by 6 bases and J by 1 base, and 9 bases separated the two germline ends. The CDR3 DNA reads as TGTGCCAGCAGCCTATGGCCGAACACTGAAGCTTTCTTT. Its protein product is CASSLWPNTEAFF.

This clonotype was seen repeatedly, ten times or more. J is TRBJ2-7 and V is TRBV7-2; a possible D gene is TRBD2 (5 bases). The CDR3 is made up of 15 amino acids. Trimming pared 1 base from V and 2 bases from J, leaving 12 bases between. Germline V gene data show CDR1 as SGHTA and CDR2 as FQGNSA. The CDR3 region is CASSLVSGGTYEQYF. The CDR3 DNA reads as TGTGCCAGCAGCTTAGTAAGCGGTGGTACCTACGAGCAGTACTTC.

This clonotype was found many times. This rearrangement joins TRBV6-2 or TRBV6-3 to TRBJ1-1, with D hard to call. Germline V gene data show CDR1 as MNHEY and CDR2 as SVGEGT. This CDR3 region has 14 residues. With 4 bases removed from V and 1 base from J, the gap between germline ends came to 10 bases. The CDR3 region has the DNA TGTGCCAGCAGTTTGATCCCTGGGAACACTGAAGCTTTCTTT. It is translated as CASSLIPGNTEAFF.

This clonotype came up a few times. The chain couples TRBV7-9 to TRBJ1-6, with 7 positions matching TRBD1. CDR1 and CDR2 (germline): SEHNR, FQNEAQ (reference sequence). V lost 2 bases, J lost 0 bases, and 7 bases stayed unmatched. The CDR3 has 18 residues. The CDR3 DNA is TGTGCCAGCAGCTTACGCCCAGGGGGGAGCTCCTATAATTCACCCCTCCACTTT. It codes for CASSLRPGGSSYNSPLHF.

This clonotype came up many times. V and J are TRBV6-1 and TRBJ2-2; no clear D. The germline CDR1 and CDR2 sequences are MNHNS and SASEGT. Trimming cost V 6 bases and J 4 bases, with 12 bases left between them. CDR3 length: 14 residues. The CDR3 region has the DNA TGTGCCAGCAGCCCGACTCCGGGCACCGGGGAGCTGTTTTTT. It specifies CASSPTPGTGELFF.

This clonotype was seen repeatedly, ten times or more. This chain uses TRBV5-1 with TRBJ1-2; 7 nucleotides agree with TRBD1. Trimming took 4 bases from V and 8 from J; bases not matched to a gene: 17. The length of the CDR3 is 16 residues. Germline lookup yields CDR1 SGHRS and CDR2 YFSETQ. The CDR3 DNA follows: TGCGCCAGCAGCCCGCAAACCATCGACAGGGTGATGGGCTACACCTTC. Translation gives CASSPQTIDRVMGYTF.

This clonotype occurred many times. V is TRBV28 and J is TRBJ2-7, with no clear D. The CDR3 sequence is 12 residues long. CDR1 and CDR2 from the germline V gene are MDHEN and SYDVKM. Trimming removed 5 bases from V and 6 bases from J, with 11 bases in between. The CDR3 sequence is CASSPPRGEQYF. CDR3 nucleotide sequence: TGTGCCAGCAGTCCCCCCCGCGGCGAGCAGTACTTC.

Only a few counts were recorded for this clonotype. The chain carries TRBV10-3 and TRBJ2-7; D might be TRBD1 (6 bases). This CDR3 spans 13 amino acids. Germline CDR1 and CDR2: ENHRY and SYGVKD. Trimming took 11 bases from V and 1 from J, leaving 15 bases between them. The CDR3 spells CAVLRRGSYEQYF. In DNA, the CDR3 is TGTGCCGTCCTCCGCAGGGGTTCCTACGAGCAGTACTTC.

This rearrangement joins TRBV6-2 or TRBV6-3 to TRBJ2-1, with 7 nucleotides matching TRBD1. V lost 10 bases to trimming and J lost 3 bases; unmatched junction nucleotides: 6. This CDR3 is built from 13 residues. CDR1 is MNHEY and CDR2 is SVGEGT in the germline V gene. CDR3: CATQDRIYNEQFF. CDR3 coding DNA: TGTGCCACCCAGGACAGGATCTACAATGAGCAGTTCTTC.

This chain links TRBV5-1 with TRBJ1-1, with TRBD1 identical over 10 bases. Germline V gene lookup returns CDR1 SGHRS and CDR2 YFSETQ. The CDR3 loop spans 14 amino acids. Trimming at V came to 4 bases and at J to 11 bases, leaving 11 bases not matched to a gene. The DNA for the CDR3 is TGCGCCAGCAGCCCGAGGGGGGGACAGGGGTTGGCTTTCTTT. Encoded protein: CASSPRGGQGLAFF.

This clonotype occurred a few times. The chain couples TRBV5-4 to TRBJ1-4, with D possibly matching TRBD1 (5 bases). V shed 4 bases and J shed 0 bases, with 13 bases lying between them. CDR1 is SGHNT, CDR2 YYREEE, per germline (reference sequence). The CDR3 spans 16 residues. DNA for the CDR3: TGTGCCAGCAGCGGAGGTGGAGGGGCAACTAATGAAAAACTGTTTTTT. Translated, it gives CASSGGGGATNEKLFF.

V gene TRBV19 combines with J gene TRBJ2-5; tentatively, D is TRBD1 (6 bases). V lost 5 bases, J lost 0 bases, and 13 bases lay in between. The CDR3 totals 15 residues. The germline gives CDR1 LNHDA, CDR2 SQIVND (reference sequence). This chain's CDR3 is CASSRTGFNQETQYF. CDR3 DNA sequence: TGTGCCAGTAGTCGAACAGGGTTTAACCAAGAGACCCAGTACTTC. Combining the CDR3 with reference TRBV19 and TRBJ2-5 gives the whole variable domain DGGITQSPKYLFRKEGQNVTLSCEQNLNHDAMYWYRQDPGQGLRLIYYSQIVNDFQKGDIAEGYSVSREKKESFPLTVTSAQKNPTAFYLCASSRTGFNQETQYFGPGTRLLVL.

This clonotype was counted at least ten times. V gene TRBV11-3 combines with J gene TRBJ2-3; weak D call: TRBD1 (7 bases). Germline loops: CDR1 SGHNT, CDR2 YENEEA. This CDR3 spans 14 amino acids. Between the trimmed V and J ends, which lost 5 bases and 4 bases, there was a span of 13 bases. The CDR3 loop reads CASSPVRGADTQYF. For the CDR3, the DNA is TGTGCCAGCAGCCCCGTCAGGGGGGCAGATACGCAGTATTTT.

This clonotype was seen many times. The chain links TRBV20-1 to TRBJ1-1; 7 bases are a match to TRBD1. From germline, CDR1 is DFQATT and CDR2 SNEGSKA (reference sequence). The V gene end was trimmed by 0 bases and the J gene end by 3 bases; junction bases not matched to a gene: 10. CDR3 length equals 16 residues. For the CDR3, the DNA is TGCAGTGCTAGAGATCGGAAGGGGGCAAGGTACACTGAAGCTTTCTTT. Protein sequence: CSARDRKGARYTEAFF.

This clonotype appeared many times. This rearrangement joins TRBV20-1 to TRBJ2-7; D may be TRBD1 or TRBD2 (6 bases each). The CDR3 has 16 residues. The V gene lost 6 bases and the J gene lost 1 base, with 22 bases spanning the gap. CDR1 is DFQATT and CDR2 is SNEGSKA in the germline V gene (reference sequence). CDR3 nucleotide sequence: TGCAGTGCCCTTTCCCGAGGGGGGAGCGGATCCTACGAGCAGTACTTC. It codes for CSALSRGGSGSYEQYF.

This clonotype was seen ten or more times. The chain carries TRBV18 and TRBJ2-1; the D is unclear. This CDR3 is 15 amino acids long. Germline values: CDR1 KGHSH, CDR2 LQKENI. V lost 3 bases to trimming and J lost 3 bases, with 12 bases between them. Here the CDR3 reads CASSPPGHDYNEQFF. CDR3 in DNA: TGTGCCAGCTCACCTCCAGGTCACGACTACAATGAGCAGTTCTTC. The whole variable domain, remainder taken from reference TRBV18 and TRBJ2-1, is NAGVMQNPRHLVRRRGQEARLRCSPMKGHSHVYWYRQLPEEGLKFMVYLQKENIIDESGMPKERFSAEFPKEGPSILRIQQVVRGDSAAYFCASSPPGHDYNEQFFGPGTRLTVL.

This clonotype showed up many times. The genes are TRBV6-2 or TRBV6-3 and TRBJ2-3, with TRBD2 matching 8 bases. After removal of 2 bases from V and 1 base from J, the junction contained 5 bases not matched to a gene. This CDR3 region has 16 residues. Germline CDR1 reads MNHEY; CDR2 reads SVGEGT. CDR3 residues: CASSYVREGGTDTQYF. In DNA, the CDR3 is TGTGCCAGCAGTTACGTCCGGGAGGGCGGCACAGATACGCAGTATTTT.

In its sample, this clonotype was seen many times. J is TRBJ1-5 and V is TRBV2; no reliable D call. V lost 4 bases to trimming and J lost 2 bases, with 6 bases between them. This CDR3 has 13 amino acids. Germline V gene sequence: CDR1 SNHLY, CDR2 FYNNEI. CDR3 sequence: CASSVGGNQPQHF. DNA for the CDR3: TGTGCCAGCAGTGTTGGAGGCAATCAGCCCCAGCATTTT.

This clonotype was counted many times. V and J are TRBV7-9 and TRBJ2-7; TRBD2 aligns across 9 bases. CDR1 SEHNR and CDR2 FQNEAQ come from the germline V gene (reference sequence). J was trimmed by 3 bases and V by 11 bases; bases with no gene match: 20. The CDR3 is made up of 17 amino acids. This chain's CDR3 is CAVLVAGGQVDRYEQYF. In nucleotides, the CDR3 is TGTGCCGTCCTGGTCGCGGGAGGGCAAGTGGATCGCTACGAGCAGTACTTC.

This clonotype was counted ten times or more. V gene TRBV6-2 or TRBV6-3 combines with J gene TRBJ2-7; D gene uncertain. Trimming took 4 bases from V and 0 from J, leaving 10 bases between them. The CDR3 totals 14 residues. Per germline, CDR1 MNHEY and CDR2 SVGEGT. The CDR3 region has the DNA TGTGCCAGCAGTTCCGGTTCACTCTCCTACGAGCAGTACTTC. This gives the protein CASSSGSLSYEQYF.

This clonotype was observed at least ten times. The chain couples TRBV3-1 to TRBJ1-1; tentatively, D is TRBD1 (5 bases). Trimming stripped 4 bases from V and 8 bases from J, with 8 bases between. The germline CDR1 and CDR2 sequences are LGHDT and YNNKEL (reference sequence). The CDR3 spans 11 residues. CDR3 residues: CASSRRDEAFF. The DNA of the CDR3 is TGTGCCAGCAGCCGGCGGGACGAAGCTTTCTTT. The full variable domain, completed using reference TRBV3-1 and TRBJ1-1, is DTAVSQTPKYLVTQMGNDKSIKCEQNLGHDTMYWYKQDSKKFLKIMFSYNNKELIINETVPNRFSPKSPDKAHLNLHINSLELGDSAVYFCASSRRDEAFFGQGTRLTVV.

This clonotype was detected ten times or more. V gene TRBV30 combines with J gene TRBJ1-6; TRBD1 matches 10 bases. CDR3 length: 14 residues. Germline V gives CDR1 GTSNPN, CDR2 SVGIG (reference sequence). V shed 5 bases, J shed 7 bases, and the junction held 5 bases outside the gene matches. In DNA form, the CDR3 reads TGTGCCTGGGAAGGACAGGGGGTCAATTCACCCCTCCACTTT. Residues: CAWEGQGVNSPLHF.

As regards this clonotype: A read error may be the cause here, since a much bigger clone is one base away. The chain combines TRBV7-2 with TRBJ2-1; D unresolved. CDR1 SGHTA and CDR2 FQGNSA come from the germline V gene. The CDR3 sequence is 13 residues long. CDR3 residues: CDSSWDSYNEQFF. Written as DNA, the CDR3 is TGTGACAGCAGCTGGGACTCCTACAATGAGCAGTTCTTC.

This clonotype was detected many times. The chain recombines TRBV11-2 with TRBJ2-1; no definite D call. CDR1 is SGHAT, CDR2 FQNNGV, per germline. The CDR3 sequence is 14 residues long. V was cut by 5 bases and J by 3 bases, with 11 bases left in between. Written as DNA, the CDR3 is TGTGCCAGCAGCCTTGCGCACGGCTACAATGAGCAGTTCTTC. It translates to CASSLAHGYNEQFF.

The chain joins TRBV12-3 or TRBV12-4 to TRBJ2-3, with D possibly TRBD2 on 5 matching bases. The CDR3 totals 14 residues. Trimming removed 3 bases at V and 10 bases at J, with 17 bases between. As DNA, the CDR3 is TGTGCCAGCAGTTTGGCTGGGAGTCCCAACGCGCAGTATTTT. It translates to CASSLAGSPNAQYF.